This T cell receptor (beta chain) was obtained from a study of memory CD8 T cells in hepatitis C reinfection. Across the study: Late or post reinfection samples were taken 12 to 24 weeks after detection.

The time point was: late/post reinfection, 12 to 24 weeks after detection. No in vitro expansion preceded TCR sequencing of the sorted cells. Repertoires were generated with immunoSEQ multiplex PCR, while TCRdb's copy carries only in-frame clones and drops some. The data contain approximately 46,000 clones, 89% of them singletons. Trimming cost V 4 bases and J 3 bases, with 10 bases left between them. This CDR3 comprises 13 residues. Germline V CDR1 and CDR2: MNHEY, SVGAGI. V and J are TRBV6-5 and TRBJ2-7; TRBD1 is a possible D gene (6 bases). The receptor was derived from a man between 18 and 29 years old with hepatitis C virus infection. Sequencing was done on a sample of naive CD8+ T cells sorted from blood. The chain's CDR3 is CASSLGTYYEQYF. CDR3 DNA sequence: TGTGCCAGCAGTTTGGGGACATACTACGAGCAGTACTTC.